This TCR beta chain came from a study of T cells in Graves' hyperthyroidism and ophthalmopathy. The study's findings and limits: Onset of ophthalmopathy came a median 6.5 months after the model predicted it.

Germline V gene data show CDR1 as SEHNR and CDR2 as FQNEAQ (reference sequence). Trimming cost V 0 bases and J 5 bases; bases outside gene matches: 3. The CDR3 covers 14 residues. In making diagnoses, clinical symptoms, serum thyroxine and TRAb, thyroid ultrasound and orbital computed tomography were all used. Using RNA transcripts as the source, TCR beta CDR3 regions were amplified. An initial round of RT-PCR targeting the TCR CDR3 relied on the HTBI primer set. MiXCR, applied by TCRdb to the multiplex PCR reads, yields one record per CDR3 protein. Of roughly 570,000 distinct CDR3 sequences in the sample, about 43% were seen once. This clonotype came up many times. Its specificity is unknown.

This chain joins TRBV7-9 and TRBJ2-5; TRBD1 aligns across 7 bases. The sequence came from a woman younger than 35 with Graves' hyperthyroidism. Sequenced sample: peripheral blood or thyroid tissue (not recorded which). The CDR3 nucleotides read TGTGCCAGCAGCTTAGCGACAGGGTTGGAGACCCAGTACTTC. Its translation is CASSLATGLETQYF.